This TCR beta chain was retrieved from a study of Ad26.COV2.S vaccination and SARS-CoV-2 variants. Study conclusions and caveats: The placebo group had lower spike-specific TCR breadth than the vaccine recipients did.

Remarks on this clone: No antigen is known for it.

Treatment reported: 19 received Ad26.COV2.S at low or high dose, single or two shots; a few received placebo; per-sample allocation not given. The samples date from day 63 after the first vaccine or placebo injection. Method: immunoSEQ multiplex PCR; TCRdb's copy keeps in-frame clones and lacks some. The top ten hold 9.5% to 15% of the sample, which has 500,000 or so clones, roughly 85% seen once. With 5 bases removed from V and 7 bases from J, the gap between germline ends came to 15 bases. CDR1 and CDR2 from the germline V gene are MDHEN and SYDVKM. The CDR3 length is 15 residues. Sequences were derived from peripheral blood, sampled in a trial of Ad26.COV2.S vaccine versus placebo. J is TRBJ1-6 and V is TRBV28; possible D gene TRBD1, 5 bases. The TCR comes from a person between 18 and 60 years old who received the Ad26.COV2.S COVID-19 vaccine or a placebo. The CDR3 DNA is TGTGCCAGCAGTCCACACGGAACAGGAAATTCACCCCTCCACTTT. It codes for CASSPHGTGNSPLHF.